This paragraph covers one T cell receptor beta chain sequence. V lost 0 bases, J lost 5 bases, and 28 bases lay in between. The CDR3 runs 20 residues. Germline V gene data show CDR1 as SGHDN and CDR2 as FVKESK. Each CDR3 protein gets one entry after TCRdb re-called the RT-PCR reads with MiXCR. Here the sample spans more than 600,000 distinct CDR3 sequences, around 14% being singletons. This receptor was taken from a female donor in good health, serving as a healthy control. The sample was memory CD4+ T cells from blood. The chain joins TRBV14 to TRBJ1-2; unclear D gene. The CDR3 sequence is CASSQDWRRVISPEKYGYTF. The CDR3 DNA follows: TGTGCCAGCAGCCAAGACTGGCGGCGGGTCATTTCTCCCGAAAAATATGGCTACACCTTC.